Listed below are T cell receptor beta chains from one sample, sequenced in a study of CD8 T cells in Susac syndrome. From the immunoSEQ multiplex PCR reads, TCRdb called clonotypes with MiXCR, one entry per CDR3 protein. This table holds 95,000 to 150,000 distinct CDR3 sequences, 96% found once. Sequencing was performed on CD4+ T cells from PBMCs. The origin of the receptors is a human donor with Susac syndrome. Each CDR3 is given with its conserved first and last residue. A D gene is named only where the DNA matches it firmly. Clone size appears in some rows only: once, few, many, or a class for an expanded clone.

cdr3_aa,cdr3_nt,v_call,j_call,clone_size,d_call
CSARDSTSGLYEQYF,TGCAGTGCTAGAGATTCGACTAGCGGTCTTTACGAGCAGTACTTC,TRBV20-1,TRBJ2-7,-,TRBD2
CASSHEPTGIRGYTF,TGTGCCAGCAGCCACGAACCAACAGGGATTCGTGGCTACACCTTC,TRBV3-1,TRBJ1-2,-,-
CASSFDSGEQFF,TGTGCCAGCAGTTTCGACTCGGGGGAGCAGTTCTTC,TRBV12-3/TRBV12-4,TRBJ2-1,-,-
CASSPTRGTYEQYF,TGTGCCAGCAGTCCGACCAGGGGGACCTACGAGCAGTACTTC,TRBV28,TRBJ2-7,-,TRBD1
CASSPLGRANNEQFF,TGTGCCAGCAGCCCCCTGGGGAGGGCCAACAATGAGCAGTTCTTC,TRBV7-2,TRBJ2-1,once,TRBD2
CSAPQGPKFNEQFF,TGCAGTGCCCCACAGGGGCCTAAATTCAATGAGCAGTTCTTC,TRBV20-1,TRBJ2-1,-,TRBD1
CASSVGPGWADTQYF,TGTGCCAGCAGCGTAGGTCCAGGTTGGGCAGATACGCAGTATTTT,TRBV9,TRBJ2-3,-,-
CAWSVQSGYNEKLFF,TGTGCCTGGAGTGTACAGTCAGGCTATAATGAAAAACTGTTTTTT,TRBV30,TRBJ1-4,-,-
CASSLETGGPLSNEQFF,TGTGCCAGCAGCTTAGAAACAGGAGGGCCTTTAAGCAATGAGCAGTTCTTC,TRBV7-2,TRBJ2-1,-,-
CASSPGLAGSYEQYF,TGTGCCAGCTCACCCGGACTAGCGGGATCCTACGAGCAGTACTTC,TRBV18,TRBJ2-7,few,TRBD2
CASSLSSLRDRGYTF,TGTGCCAGCAGTTTATCCTCCCTCAGAGACCGTGGCTACACCTTC,TRBV28,TRBJ1-2,-,-
CASSQDWASKVYEQYF,TGTGCCAGCAGCCAAGATTGGGCCTCAAAAGTATACGAGCAGTACTTC,TRBV4-2,TRBJ2-7,-,-
CASSVESNSPLHF,TGTGCCAGCAGCGTTGAGTCTAATTCACCCCTCCACTTT,TRBV9,TRBJ1-6,-,-
CASSATSGSVNEQFF,TGTGCCAGCAGCGCCACTAGCGGGAGTGTGAATGAGCAGTTCTTC,TRBV9,TRBJ2-1,once,TRBD2
CASSFIRNTEAFF,TGTGCCAGCAGCTTCATTCGGAACACTGAAGCTTTCTTT,TRBV7-9,TRBJ1-1,-,-
CSASGRALDTQYF,TGCAGCGCCAGCGGGAGGGCCCTAGATACGCAGTATTTT,TRBV29-1,TRBJ2-3,-,TRBD2
CASSVAGLTRGELFF,TGTGCCAGCAGCGTAGCGGGACTAACCCGCGGGGAGCTGTTTTTT,TRBV9,TRBJ2-2,-,TRBD2
CASSWNQGREYNEQFF,TGTGCCAGCAGTTGGAACCAGGGGAGGGAGTACAATGAGCAGTTCTTC,TRBV27,TRBJ2-1,-,-
CASSTDRAETQYF,TGTGCCAGCAGCACCGACAGGGCAGAGACCCAGTACTTC,TRBV6-5,TRBJ2-5,-,TRBD1
CASSLVGGTGELFF,TGCGCCAGCAGCTTGGTCGGGGGCACCGGGGAGCTGTTTTTT,TRBV5-1,TRBJ2-2,-,-
CSVSPSRGSVTDTQYF,TGCAGCGTTTCCCCCTCTAGGGGGAGTGTGACAGATACGCAGTATTTT,TRBV29-1,TRBJ2-3,-,-
CASSLTHHREGGNEQFF,TGTGCCAGCAGCTTAACCCACCACCGGGAGGGGGGCAATGAGCAGTTCTTC,TRBV7-2,TRBJ2-1,-,TRBD2
CASSVGLGKGYEQYF,TGTGCCAGCAGCGTGGGACTCGGGAAGGGATACGAGCAGTACTTC,TRBV5-6,TRBJ2-7,-,-
CASSQDSAAGVTNTGELFF,TGTGCCAGCAGCCAAGATTCGGCCGCCGGCGTTACGAACACCGGGGAGCTGTTTTTT,TRBV4-2,TRBJ2-2,-,-
CASSVAVFVNTEAFF,TGTGCCAGCAGCGTAGCTGTATTCGTGAACACTGAAGCTTTCTTT,TRBV9,TRBJ1-1,-,-
CASSLAVSGNTIYF,TGTGCCAGCTCCCTGGCGGTTTCTGGAAACACCATATATTTT,TRBV18,TRBJ1-3,-,-
CASSSFSTDTQYF,TGCGCCAGCAGCTCATTCTCCACAGATACGCAGTATTTT,TRBV4-1,TRBJ2-3,-,-
CASSLKALGVQSGYTF,TGTGCCAGCAGTTTAAAGGCCCTGGGGGTACAATCTGGCTACACCTTC,TRBV12-3/TRBV12-4,TRBJ1-2,-,-
CASSVAGAVSTEAFF,TGTGCCAGCAGCGTAGCCGGGGCCGTCTCAACTGAAGCTTTCTTT,TRBV9,TRBJ1-1,once,-
CASSYGGMNTEAFF,TGTGCCAGCAGTTACGGGGGCATGAACACTGAAGCTTTCTTT,TRBV6-5,TRBJ1-1,-,-
CAAGTSGRAVETQYF,TGTGCCGCCGGGACTAGCGGGAGGGCAGTAGAGACCCAGTACTTC,TRBV30,TRBJ2-5,-,TRBD2
CSVEGDRVDGYTF,TGCAGCGTTGAGGGGGACAGGGTGGACGGGTACACCTTC,TRBV29-1,TRBJ1-2,-,TRBD1
CATSDGAGGRSYEQYF,TGTGCCACCAGTGATGGTGCGGGGGGACGCTCCTACGAGCAGTACTTC,TRBV24-1,TRBJ2-7,-,TRBD2
CASSTSAQGFSYTEAFF,TGCGCCAGCAGCACGTCTGCGCAGGGGTTTTCCTACACTGAAGCTTTCTTT,TRBV5-1,TRBJ1-1,-,-
CASSLHRGRELFF,TGTGCCAGCAGTCTCCACCGAGGGAGGGAGCTGTTTTTT,TRBV12-3/TRBV12-4,TRBJ2-2,-,-
CASGQGSYNEQFF,TGTGCCAGCGGACAGGGCAGCTACAATGAGCAGTTCTTC,TRBV19,TRBJ2-1,-,TRBD1
CASSSGQGRGARDEQYF,TGTGCCAGCAGCTCCGGACAGGGGCGCGGAGCACGAGACGAGCAGTACTTC,TRBV7-9,TRBJ2-7,-,TRBD1
CSARVGGNTEAFF,TGCAGTGCTAGAGTGGGGGGGAACACTGAAGCTTTCTTT,TRBV20-1,TRBJ1-1,-,-
CASSTSSYGYTF,TGTGCCAGCAGTACCTCAAGTTATGGCTACACCTTC,TRBV28,TRBJ1-2,-,-
CSAKDRPTEAFF,TGCAGTGCCAAGGACAGGCCCACTGAAGCTTTCTTT,TRBV20-1,TRBJ1-1,-,TRBD1
CASSYRGHGQPQHF,TGTGCCAGCAGTTACAGGGGGCATGGGCAGCCCCAGCATTTT,TRBV12-3/TRBV12-4,TRBJ1-5,once,TRBD1
CASSDETGTISYEQYF,TGTGCCAGCAGTGATGAAACCGGGACGATTTCCTACGAGCAGTACTTC,TRBV6-1,TRBJ2-7,once,-
CSARGGQGASEQYF,TGCAGTGCTCGGGGGGGACAGGGGGCTTCCGAGCAGTACTTC,TRBV20-1,TRBJ2-7,-,TRBD1
CSARVPLAGGGGDTQYF,TGCAGTGCTAGAGTCCCGCTAGCGGGAGGAGGTGGAGATACGCAGTATTTT,TRBV20-1,TRBJ2-3,-,TRBD2
CSVGLRGSGYTF,TGCAGCGTTGGCCTCAGGGGAAGTGGCTACACCTTC,TRBV29-1,TRBJ1-2,-,-
CASSPQGLGGQSQNTEAFF,TGTGCCAGCTCACCACAGGGTCTGGGGGGCCAAAGCCAGAACACTGAAGCTTTCTTT,TRBV18,TRBJ1-1,-,-
CASSDHGQGNGANVLTF,TGTGCCAGCAGTGATCATGGACAGGGCAATGGGGCCAACGTCCTGACTTTC,TRBV2,TRBJ2-6,-,TRBD1
CASSPHRDGEQYF,TGTGCCAGCAGTCCCCACAGGGATGGCGAGCAGTACTTC,TRBV6-6,TRBJ2-7,-,-
CASSFTPSGLIDTQYF,TGTGCCAGCAGTTTCACCCCTAGCGGGCTGATAGATACGCAGTATTTT,TRBV7-3,TRBJ2-3,-,TRBD2
CASSQGLMQFF,TGTGCCAGCAGCCAGGGACTCATGCAGTTCTTC,TRBV12-3/TRBV12-4,TRBJ2-1,once,-